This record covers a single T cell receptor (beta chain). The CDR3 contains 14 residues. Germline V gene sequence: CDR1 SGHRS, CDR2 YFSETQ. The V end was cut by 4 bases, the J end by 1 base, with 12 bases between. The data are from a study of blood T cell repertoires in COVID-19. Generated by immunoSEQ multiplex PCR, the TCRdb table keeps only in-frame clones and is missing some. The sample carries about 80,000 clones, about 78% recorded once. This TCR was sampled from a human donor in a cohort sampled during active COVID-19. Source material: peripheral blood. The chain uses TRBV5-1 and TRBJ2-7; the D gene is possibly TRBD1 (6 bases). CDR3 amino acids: CASSLQGPSYEQYF. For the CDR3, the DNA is TGCGCCAGCAGCCTGCAGGGGCCTTCCTACGAGCAGTACTTC.